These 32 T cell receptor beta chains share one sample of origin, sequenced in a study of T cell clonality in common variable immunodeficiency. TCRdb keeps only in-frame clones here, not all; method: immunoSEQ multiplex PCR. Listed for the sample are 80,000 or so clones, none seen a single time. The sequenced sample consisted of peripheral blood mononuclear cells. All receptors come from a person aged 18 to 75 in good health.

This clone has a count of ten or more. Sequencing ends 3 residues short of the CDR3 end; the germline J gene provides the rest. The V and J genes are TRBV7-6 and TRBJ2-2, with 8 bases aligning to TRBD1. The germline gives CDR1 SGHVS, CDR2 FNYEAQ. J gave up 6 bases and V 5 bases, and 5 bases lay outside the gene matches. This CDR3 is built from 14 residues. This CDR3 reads CASSPDRESGELFF. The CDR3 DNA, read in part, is TGTGCCAGCAGCCCGGACAGGGAATCCGGGGAG. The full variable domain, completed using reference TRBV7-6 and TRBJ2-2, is GAGVSQSPRYKVTKRGQDVALRCDPISGHVSLYWYRQALGQGPEFLTYFNYEAQQDKSGLPNDRFSAERPEGSISTLTIQRTEQRDSAMYRCASSPDRESGELFFGEGSRLTVL.

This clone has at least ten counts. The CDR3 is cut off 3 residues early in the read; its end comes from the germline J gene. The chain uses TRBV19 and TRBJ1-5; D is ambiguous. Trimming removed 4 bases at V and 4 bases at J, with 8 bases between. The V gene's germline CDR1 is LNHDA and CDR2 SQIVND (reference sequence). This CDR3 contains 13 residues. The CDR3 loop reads CASSTKRNQPQHF. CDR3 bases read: TGTGCCAGTAGTACCAAACGGAATCAGCCC.

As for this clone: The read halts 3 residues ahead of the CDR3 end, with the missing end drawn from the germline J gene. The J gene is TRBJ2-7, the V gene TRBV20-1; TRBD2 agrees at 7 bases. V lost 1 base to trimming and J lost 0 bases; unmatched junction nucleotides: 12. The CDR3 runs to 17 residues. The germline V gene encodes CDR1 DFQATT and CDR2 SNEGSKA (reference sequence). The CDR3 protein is CSARVRTSAQISYEQYF. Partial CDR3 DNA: TGCAGTGCTAGAGTCCGAACTAGCGCCCAGATCTCCTACGAG.

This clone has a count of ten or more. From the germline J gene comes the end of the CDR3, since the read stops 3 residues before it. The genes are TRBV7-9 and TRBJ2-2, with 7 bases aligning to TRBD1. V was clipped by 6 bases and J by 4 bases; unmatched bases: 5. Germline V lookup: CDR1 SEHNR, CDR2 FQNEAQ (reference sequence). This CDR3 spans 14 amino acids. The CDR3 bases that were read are TGTGCCAGCAGTCGACAGGGTTCCACCGGGGAG. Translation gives CASSRQGSTGE. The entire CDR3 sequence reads CASSRQGSTGELFF.

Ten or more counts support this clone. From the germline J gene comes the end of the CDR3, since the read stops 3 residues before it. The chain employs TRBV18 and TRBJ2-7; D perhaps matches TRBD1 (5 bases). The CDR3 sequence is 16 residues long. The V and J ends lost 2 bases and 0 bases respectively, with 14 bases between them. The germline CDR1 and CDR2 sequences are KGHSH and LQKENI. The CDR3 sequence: CASSPGASPSSYEQYF. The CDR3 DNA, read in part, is TGTGCCAGCTCACCAGGGGCCAGCCCAAGCTCCTACGAG.

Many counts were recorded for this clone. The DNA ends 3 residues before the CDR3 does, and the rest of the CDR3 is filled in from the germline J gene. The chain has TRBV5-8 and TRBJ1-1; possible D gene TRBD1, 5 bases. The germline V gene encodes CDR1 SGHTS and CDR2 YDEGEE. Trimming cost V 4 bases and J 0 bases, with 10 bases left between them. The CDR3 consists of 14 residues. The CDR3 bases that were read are TGTGCCAGCAGCATGGGACTGCTGAACACTGAA. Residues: CASSMGLLNTE. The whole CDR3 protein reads CASSMGLLNTEAFF.

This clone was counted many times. CDR3 DNA, as far as it was read: TGTGCCAGCGGACGAGTGACTAGTGCCTCCTACGAG. Protein product: CASGRVTSASYE. The CDR3 as a whole reads CASGRVTSASYEQYF. V and J are TRBV28 and TRBJ2-7; D is perhaps TRBD2 (6 bases). The observed sequence ends 3 residues before the CDR3 terminus, with the missing tail filled in from the germline J gene. Germline assignment: CDR1 MDHEN and CDR2 SYDVKM. This CDR3 contains 15 residues. The V and J ends lost 8 bases and 0 bases respectively, with 17 bases between them.

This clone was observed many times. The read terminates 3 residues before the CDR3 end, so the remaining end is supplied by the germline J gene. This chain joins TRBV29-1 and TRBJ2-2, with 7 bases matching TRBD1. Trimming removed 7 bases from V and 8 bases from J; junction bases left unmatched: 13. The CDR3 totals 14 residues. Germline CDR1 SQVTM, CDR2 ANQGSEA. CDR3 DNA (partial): TGCAGCGCAAGAACAGGGGCTGAGCGGGGGGAG. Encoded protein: CSARTGAERGE. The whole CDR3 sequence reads CSARTGAERGELFF.

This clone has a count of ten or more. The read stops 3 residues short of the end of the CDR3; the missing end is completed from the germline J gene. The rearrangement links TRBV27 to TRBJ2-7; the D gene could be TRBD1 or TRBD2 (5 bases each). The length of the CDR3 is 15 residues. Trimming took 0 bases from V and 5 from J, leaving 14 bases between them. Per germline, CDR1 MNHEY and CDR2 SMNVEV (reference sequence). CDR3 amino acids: CASSLSVREFHEQYF. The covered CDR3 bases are TGTGCCAGCAGTTTATCGGTCAGGGAGTTCCACGAG.

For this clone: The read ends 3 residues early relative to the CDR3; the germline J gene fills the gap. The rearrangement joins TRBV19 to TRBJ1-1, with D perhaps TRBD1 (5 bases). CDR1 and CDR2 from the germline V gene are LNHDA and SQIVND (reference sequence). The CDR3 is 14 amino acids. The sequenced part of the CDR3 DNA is TGTGCCAGTAGTTCGGGACTTGAAGTGAATGAG. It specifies CASSSGLEVNE. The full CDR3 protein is CASSSGLEVNEAFF. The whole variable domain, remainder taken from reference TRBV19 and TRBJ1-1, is DGGITQSPKYLFRKEGQNVTLSCEQNLNHDAMYWYRQDPGQGLRLIYYSQIVNDFQKGDIAEGYSVSREKKESFPLTVTSAQKNPTAFYLCASSSGLEVNEAFFGQGTRLTVV.

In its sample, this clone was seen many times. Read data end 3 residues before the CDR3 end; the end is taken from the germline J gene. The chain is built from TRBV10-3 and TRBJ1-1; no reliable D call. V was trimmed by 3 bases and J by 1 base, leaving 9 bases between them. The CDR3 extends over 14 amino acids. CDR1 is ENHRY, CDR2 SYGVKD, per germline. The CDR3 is CAISESEGNTEAFF. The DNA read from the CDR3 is TGTGCCATCAGTGAATCAGAGGGGAACACTGAA.

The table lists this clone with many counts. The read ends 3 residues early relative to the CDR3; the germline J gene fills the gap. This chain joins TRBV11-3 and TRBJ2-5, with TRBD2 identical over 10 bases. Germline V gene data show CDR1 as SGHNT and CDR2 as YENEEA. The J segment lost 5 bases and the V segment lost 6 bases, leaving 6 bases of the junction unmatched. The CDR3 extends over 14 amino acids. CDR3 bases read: TGTGCCAGCAGTGGAGCGGGAGGGCCGGAGACC. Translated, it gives CASSGAGGPET. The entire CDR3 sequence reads CASSGAGGPETQYF.

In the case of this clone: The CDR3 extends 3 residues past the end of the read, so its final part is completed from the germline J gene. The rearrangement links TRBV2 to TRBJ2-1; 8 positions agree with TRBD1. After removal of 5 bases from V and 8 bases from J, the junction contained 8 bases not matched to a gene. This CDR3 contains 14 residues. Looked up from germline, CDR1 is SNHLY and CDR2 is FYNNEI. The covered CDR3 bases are TGTGCCAGCAGTCGGGCAGGGGGCAGGGATGAG. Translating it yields CASSRAGGRDE. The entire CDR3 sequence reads CASSRAGGRDEQFF.

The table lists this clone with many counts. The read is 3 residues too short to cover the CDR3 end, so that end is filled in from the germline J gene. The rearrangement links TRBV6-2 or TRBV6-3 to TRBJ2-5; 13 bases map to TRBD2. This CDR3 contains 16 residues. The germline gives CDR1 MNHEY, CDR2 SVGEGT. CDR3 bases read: TGTGGTCAAGAAGACGGGAAGGGACTAGCGGGGGAGACC. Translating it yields CGQEDGKGLAGET. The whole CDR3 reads CGQEDGKGLAGETQYF.

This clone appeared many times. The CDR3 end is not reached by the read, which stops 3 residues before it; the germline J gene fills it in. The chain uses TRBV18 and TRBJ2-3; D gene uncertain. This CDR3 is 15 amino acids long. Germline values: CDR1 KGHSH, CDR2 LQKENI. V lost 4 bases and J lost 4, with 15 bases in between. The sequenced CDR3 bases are TGTGCCAGCTCACTCCCTTCTATCAACCCAGATACG. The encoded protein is CASSLPSINPDT. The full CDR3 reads CASSLPSINPDTQYF.

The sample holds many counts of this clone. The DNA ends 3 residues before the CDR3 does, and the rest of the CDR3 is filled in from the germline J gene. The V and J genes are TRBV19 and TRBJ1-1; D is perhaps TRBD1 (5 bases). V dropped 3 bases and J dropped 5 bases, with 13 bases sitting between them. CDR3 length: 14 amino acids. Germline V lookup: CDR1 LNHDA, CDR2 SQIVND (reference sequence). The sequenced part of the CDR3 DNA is TGTGCCAGTAGTATTAAGCAGGGAGGTACTGAA. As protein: CASSIKQGGTE. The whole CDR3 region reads CASSIKQGGTEAFF. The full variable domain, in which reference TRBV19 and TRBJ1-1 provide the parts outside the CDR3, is DGGITQSPKYLFRKEGQNVTLSCEQNLNHDAMYWYRQDPGQGLRLIYYSQIVNDFQKGDIAEGYSVSREKKESFPLTVTSAQKNPTAFYLCASSIKQGGTEAFFGQGTRLTVV.

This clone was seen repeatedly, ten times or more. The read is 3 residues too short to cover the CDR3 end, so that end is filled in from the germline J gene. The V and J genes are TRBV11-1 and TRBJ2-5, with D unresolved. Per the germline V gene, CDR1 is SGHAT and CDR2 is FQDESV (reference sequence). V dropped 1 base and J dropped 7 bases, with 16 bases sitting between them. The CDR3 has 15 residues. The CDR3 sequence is CASSLGGRTAGTQYF. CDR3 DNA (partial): TGTGCCAGCAGCTTAGGTGGGCGTACGGCCGGGACC.

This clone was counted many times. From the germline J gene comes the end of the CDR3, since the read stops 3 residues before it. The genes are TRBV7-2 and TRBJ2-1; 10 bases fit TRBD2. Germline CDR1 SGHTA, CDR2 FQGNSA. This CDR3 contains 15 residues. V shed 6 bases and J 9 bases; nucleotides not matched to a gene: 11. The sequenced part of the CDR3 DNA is TGTGCCAGCAGAGAGACCGGACTAGCGGCGACTGAG. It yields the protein CASRETGLAATE. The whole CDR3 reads CASRETGLAATEQFF.

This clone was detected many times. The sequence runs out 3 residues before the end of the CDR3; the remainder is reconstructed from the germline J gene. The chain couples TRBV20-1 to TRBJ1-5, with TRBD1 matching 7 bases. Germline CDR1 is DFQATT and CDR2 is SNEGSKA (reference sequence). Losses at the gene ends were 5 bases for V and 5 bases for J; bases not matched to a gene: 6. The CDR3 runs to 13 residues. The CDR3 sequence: CSAGQVNDQPQHF. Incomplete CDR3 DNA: TGCAGTGCTGGACAGGTTAACGATCAGCCC.

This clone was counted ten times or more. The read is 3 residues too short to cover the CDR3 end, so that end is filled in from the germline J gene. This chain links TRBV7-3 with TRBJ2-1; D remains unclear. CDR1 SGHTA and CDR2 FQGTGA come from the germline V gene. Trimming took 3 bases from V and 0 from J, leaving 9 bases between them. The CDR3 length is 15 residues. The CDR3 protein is CASSLRLVSYNEQFF. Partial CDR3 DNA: TGTGCCAGCAGCTTGAGGCTAGTCTCCTACAATGAG.

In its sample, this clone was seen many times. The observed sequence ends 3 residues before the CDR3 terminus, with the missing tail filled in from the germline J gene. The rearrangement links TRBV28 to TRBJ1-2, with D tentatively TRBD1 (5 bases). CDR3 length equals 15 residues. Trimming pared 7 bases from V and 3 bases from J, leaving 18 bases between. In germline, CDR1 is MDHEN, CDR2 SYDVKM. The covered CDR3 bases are TGTGCCAGCACCTCTTTCAGGGCGAAGGACTATGGC. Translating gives CASTSFRAKDYG. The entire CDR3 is CASTSFRAKDYGYTF.

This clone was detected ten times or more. The part of the CDR3 DNA that was read is TGTGCCAGCAGCTCCAAAGGGGCCGGTGAA. Protein sequence: CASSSKGAGE. The whole CDR3 is CASSSKGAGEAFF. The chain recombines TRBV7-2 with TRBJ1-1; tentatively, D is TRBD1 (5 bases). The read finishes 3 residues shy of the CDR3 end, and the germline J gene is used to complete it. Trimming removed 4 bases at V and 7 bases at J, with 13 bases between. From germline, CDR1 is SGHTA and CDR2 FQGNSA. This CDR3 is built from 13 residues. Full variable domain (missing parts from reference TRBV7-2 and TRBJ1-1): GAGVSQSPSNKVTEKGKDVELRCDPISGHTALYWYRQSLGQGLEFLIYFQGNSAPDKSGLPSDRFSAERTGGSVSTLTIQRTQQEDSAVYLCASSSKGAGEAFFGQGTRLTVV.

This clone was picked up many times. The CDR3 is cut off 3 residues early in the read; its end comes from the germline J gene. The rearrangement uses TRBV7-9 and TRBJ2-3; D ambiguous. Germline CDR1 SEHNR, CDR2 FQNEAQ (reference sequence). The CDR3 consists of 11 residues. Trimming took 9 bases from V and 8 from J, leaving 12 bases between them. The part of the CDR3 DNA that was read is TGTGCCAGTTGGGTTAAGGGTACG. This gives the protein CASWVKGT. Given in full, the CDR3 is CASWVKGTQYF.

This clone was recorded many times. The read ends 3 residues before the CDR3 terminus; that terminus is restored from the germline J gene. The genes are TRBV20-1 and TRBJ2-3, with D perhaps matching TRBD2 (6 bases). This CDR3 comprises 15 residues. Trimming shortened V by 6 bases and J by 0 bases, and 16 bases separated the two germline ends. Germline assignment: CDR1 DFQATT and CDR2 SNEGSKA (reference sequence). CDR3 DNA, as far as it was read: TGCAGTGCCCTGGGGTGGGACTCTAGCACAGATACG. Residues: CSALGWDSSTDT. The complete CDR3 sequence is CSALGWDSSTDTQYF.

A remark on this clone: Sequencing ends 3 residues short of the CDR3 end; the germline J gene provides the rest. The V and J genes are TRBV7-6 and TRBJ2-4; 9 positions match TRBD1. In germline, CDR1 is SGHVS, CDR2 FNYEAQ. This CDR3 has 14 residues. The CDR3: CASSLDRGNYGQYF. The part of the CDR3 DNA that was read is TGTGCCAGCAGCTTGGACAGGGGTAACTATGGT. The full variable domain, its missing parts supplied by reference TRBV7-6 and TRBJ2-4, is GAGVSQSPRYKVTKRGQDVALRCDPISGHVSLYWYRQALGQGPEFLTYFNYEAQQDKSGLPNDRFSAERPEGSISTLTIQRTEQRDSAMYRCASSLDRGNYGQYFGAGTRLSVL.

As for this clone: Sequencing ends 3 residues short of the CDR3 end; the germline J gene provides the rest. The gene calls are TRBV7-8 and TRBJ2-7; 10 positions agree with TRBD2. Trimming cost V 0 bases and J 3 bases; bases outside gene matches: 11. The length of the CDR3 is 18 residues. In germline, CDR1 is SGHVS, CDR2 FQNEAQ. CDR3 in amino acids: CASSLALSSGSISYEQYF. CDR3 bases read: TGTGCCAGCAGCTTAGCCCTATCTAGCGGGAGCATAAGCTACGAG.

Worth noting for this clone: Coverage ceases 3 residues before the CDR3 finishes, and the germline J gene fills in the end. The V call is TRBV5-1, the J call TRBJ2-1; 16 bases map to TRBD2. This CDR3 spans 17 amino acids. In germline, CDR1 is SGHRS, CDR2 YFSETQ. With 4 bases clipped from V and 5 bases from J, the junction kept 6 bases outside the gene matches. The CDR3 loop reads CASSGGLAGGRHNEQFF. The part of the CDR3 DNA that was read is TGCGCCAGCAGCGGGGGACTAGCGGGAGGGCGGCACAATGAG.

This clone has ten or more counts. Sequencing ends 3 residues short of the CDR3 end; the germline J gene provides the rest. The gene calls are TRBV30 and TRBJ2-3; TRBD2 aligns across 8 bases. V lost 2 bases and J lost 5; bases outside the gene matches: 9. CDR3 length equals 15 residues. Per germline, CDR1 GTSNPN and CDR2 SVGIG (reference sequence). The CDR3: CAWSSGAGVGDTQYF. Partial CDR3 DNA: TGTGCCTGGAGTTCCGGAGCGGGAGTGGGAGATACG. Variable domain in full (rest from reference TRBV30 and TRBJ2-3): SQTIHQWPATLVQPVGSPLSLECTVEGTSNPNLYWYRQAAGRGLQLLFYSVGIGQISSEVPQNLSASRPQDRQFILSSKKLLLSDSGFYLCAWSSGAGVGDTQYFGPGTRLTVL.

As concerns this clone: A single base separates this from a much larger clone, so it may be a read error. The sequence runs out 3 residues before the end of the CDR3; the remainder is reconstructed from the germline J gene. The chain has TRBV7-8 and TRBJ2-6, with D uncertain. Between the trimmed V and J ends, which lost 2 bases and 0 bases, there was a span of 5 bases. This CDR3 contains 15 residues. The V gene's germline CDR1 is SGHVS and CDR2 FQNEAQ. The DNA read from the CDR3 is TGTGCCAGCAGCTTATCAGGCTCTGGGGCCAACGTC. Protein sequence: CASSLSGSGANV. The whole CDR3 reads CASSLSGSGANVLTF.

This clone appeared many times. The sequenced CDR3 bases are TGCAGTGCCCCGTCATGGCGGGAGGGCCTTTGGTCCTACAATGAG. Translating it yields CSAPSWREGLWSYNE. The entire CDR3 protein reads CSAPSWREGLWSYNEQFF. This chain links TRBV20-1 with TRBJ2-1; 9 positions match TRBD2. The read finishes 3 residues shy of the CDR3 end, and the germline J gene is used to complete it. Germline V gene lookup returns CDR1 DFQATT and CDR2 SNEGSKA (reference sequence). The CDR3 covers 18 residues. Trimming at V came to 6 bases and at J to 1 base, leaving 16 bases not matched to a gene.

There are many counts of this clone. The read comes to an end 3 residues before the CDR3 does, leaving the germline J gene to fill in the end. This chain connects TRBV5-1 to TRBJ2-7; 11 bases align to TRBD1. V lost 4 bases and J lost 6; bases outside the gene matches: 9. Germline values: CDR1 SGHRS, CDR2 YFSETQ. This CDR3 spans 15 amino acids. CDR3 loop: CASSLVGTGGGEQYF. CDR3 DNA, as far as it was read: TGCGCCAGCAGCCTGGTCGGGACAGGGGGTGGCGAG.

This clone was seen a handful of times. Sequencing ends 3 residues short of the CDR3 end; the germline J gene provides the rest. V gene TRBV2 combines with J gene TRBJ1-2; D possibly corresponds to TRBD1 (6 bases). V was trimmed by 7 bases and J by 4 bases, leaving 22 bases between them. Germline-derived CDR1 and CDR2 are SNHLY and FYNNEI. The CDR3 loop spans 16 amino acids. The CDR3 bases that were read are TGTGCCAGCACACCCCGGGTGGGGGGGGCGAGCTATGGC. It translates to CASTPRVGGASYG. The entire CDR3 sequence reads CASTPRVGGASYGYTF.